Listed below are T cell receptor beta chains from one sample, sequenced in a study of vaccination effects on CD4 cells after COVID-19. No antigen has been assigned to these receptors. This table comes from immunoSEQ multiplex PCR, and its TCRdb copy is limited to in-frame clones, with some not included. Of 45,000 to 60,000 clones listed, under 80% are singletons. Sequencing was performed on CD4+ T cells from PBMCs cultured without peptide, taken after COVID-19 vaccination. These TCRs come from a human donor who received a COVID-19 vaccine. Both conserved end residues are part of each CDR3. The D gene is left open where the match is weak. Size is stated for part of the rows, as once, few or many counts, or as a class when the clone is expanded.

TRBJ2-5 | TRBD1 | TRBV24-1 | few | CATSGTGGEETQYF | TGTGCCACCAGTGGGACAGGGGGGGAAGAGACCCAGTACTTC
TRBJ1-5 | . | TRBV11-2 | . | CASSLNLGSNQPQHF | TGTGCCAGCAGCTTAAATCTGGGGAGTAATCAGCCCCAGCATTTT
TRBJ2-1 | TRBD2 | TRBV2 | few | CASSVQSGIDYYYNEQFF | TGTGCCAGCAGTGTCCAGAGCGGGATCGACTACTACTACAATGAGCAGTTCTTC
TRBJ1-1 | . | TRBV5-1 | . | CASSLLGVSAGRTEAFF | TGCGCCAGCAGCTTGTTAGGGGTCTCCGCGGGTAGGACTGAAGCTTTCTTT
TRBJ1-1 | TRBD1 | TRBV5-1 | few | CASSSRQGAAEAFF | TGCGCCAGCAGCAGTAGACAGGGGGCGGCTGAAGCTTTCTTT
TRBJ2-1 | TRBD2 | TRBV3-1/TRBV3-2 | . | CASRPTLAGGEAGSYNEQFF | TGTGCCAGCAGGCCGACGTTAGCGGGGGGAGAGGCAGGGTCCTACAATGAGCAGTTCTTC
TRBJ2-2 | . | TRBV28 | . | CASSSGTGELFF | TGTGCCAGCAGTTCAGGGACCGGGGAGCTGTTTTTT
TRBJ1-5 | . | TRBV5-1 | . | CASSLEGTEPQHF | TGCGCCAGCAGCTTGGAAGGGACGGAGCCCCAGCATTTT
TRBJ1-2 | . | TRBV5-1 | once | CASSLVVSLNYGYTF | TGCGCCAGCAGCTTGGTGGTAAGCCTTAACTATGGCTACACCTTC
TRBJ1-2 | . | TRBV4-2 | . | CASSQVKGDYGYTF | TGTGCCAGCAGCCAAGTCAAGGGTGACTATGGCTACACCTTC
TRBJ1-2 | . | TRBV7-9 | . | CASSFSGMDGYTF | TGTGCCAGCAGCTTCTCAGGGATGGATGGCTACACCTTC
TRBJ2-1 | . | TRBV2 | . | CASNEVALSYNEQFF | TGTGCCAGCAATGAAGTGGCACTCTCCTACAATGAGCAGTTCTTC
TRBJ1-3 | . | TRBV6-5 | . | CASSYSFWEVDTIYF | TGTGCCAGCAGTTACTCGTTCTGGGAAGTGGACACCATATATTTT
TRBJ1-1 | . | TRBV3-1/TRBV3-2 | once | CASSQGGASTEAFF | TGTGCCAGCAGCCAAGGGGGCGCGTCCACTGAAGCTTTCTTT
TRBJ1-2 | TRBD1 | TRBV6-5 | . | CASSSGQGSYTF | TGTGCCAGCAGCTCAGGACAGGGCTCCTACACCTTC
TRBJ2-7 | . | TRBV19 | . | CATAGTAISYEQYF | TGTGCCACCGCCGGGACGGCCATCTCCTACGAGCAGTACTTC
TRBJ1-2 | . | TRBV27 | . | CASSSLPLSGDGYTF | TGTGCCAGCAGTTCCCTCCCTCTGAGTGGGGATGGCTACACCTTC
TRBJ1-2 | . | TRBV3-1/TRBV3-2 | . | CASSQDTGIHGYTF | TGTGCCAGCAGCCAAGATACGGGGATCCATGGCTACACCTTC
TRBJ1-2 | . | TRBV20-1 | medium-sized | CSASGYGYTF | TGCAGTGCTAGCGGGTATGGCTACACCTTC
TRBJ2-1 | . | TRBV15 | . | CATSNLVGGYNEQFF | TGTGCCACCAGCAACCTAGTTGGGGGCTACAATGAGCAGTTCTTC
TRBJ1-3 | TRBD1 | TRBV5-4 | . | CASSETGGGNTIYF | TGTGCCAGCAGTGAGACAGGGGGAGGAAACACCATATATTTT
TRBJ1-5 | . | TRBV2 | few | CASSEGGPQHF | TGTGCCAGCAGTGAAGGGGGACCCCAGCATTTT
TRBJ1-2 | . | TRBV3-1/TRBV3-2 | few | CASSQVPGIGYTF | TGTGCCAGCAGCCAAGTCCCCGGAATTGGCTACACCTTC
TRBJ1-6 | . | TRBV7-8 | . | CASRETETRSPLHF | TGTGCCAGCAGGGAAACAGAGACGCGGTCACCCCTCCACTTT
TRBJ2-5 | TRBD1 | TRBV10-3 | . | CAISGVQVSRGSRETQYF | TGTGCCATCAGCGGAGTCCAGGTGTCCAGGGGGAGTCGGGAGACCCAGTACTTC
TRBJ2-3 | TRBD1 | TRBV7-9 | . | CASSPRDRGRADTQYF | TGTGCCAGCAGCCCAAGAGACAGGGGTCGGGCAGATACGCAGTATTTT
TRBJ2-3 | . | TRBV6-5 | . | CASSLLPSTTDTQYF | TGTGCCAGCAGCCTACTACCATCGACCACAGATACGCAGTATTTT
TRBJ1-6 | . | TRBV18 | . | CASSPRGEISPLHF | TGTGCCAGCTCACCCCGGGGTGAAATTTCACCCCTCCACTTT
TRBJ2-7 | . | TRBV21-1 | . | CASSKKPTLAVSYEQYF | TGTGCCAGCAGCAAAAAGCCCACCTTAGCGGTCTCCTACGAGCAGTACTTC
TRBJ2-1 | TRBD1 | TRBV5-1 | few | CASSLGQGARMNEQFF | TGCGCCAGCAGCTTGGGACAGGGGGCGAGGATGAATGAGCAGTTCTTC
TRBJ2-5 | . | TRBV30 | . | CAWSVGSGGIETQYF | TGTGCCTGGAGTGTAGGTTCCGGGGGCATAGAGACCCAGTACTTC
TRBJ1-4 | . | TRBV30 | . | CAWSVLGGTNEKLFF | TGTGCCTGGAGTGTGTTAGGAGGAACTAATGAAAAACTGTTTTTT
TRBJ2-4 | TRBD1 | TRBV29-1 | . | CSVASGTGLAKNIQYF | TGCAGCGTCGCAAGCGGGACAGGGCTAGCCAAAAACATTCAGTACTTC
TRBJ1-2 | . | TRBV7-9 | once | CASSAVNQYGYTF | TGTGCCAGCAGTGCAGTAAATCAATATGGCTACACCTTC
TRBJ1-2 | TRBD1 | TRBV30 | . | CAWSANTGVYYTF | TGTGCCTGGAGTGCTAATACAGGGGTTTACTACACCTTC
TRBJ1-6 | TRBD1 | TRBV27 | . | CASSFQGAARSPLHF | TGTGCCAGCAGTTTCCAGGGGGCGGCTCGTTCACCCCTCCACTTT
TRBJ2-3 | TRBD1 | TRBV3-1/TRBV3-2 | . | CASSHRQGRDTQYF | TGTGCCAGCAGCCATCGACAGGGAAGGGATACGCAGTATTTT
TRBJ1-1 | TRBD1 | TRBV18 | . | CASSPATGTGAEAFF | TGTGCCAGCTCACCTGCCACCGGGACAGGGGCTGAAGCTTTCTTT
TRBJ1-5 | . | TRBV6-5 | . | CASWTLEAGQPQHF | TGTGCCAGCTGGACCCTAGAGGCCGGTCAGCCCCAGCATTTT
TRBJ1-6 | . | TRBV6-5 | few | CASSYFGTGDNSPLHF | TGTGCCAGCAGTTACTTCGGGACTGGGGATAATTCACCCCTCCACTTT